The following is a TCR beta chain sequence with its context. This record comes from a study of blood T cell repertoires in COVID-19. Across the whole study: There were acute and convalescent COVID-19 samples, and they came from the United States, Italy and Spain.

In the authors' workflow: Using reference gene primer amplification, nucleated cell counts were estimated. The method was immunoSEQ multiplex PCR; TCRdb's version includes in-frame clones alone and lacks a portion of them. D and trimming were read from the DNA, whereas the V and J calls and clone size are those reported in that table. The sample lists under 150,000 clones; 70% to 90% were seen once. There are 16 residues in the CDR3. After removal of 5 bases from V and 2 bases from J, the junction contained 10 bases not matched to a gene. Per germline, CDR1 SGHAT and CDR2 FQNNGV. Sequencing was done on a sample of peripheral blood. This TCR came from a man in his fifties or sixties with acute or convalescent COVID-19. This rearrangement joins TRBV11-2 to TRBJ2-7; 9 positions agree with TRBD2. CDR3 sequence: CASSRGLAGVPYEQYF. Here the CDR3 DNA reads TGTGCCAGCAGCCGAGGGTTAGCGGGAGTCCCCTACGAGCAGTACTTC.